This TCR beta chain was retrieved from a study of blood T cell repertoires in COVID-19. Profiled with immunoSEQ multiplex PCR; TCRdb holds only in-frame clones, not every one. The sample yields over 400,000 clones, about nine tenths seen once. V was clipped by 1 base and J by 8 bases, with 11 bases between them. This CDR3 has 13 residues. Germline CDR1 reads SGHTA; CDR2 reads FQGNSA. Recovered Cohort 3 donors showed two negative PCRs, clearance, or symptom resolution. V gene TRBV7-2 combines with J gene TRBJ1-2; maybe TRBD1 (5 bases). Sequencing used PBMCs or T cells enriched from blood (not recorded which). This receptor was taken from a woman aged 60-75 years who had recovered from COVID-19. The DNA of the CDR3 is TGTGCCAGCAGCTTAGAGAAGGGGCGCGGCTACACCTTC. Translated: CASSLEKGRGYTF.